The 27 T cell receptor beta chains given below trace back to one sample, sequenced in a study of blood T cell repertoires in COVID-19. Libraries were prepared by immunoSEQ multiplex PCR; TCRdb keeps only in-frame clonotypes and omits some of them. The sample yields 250,000 to 350,000 clones, approximately 84% seen once. What was sequenced was peripheral blood. These receptors came from a human donor with COVID-19, enrolled during active disease. The donor label of this sample is uncertain.

The table lists this clone with a few counts. The CDR3: CASSPLVEGLNTEAFF. The CDR3 region has the DNA TGTGCCAGCTCACCACTGGTGGAGGGGTTGAACACTGAAGCTTTCTTT. The genes are TRBV18 and TRBJ1-1; possibly TRBD1 for D (5 bases). Germline values: CDR1 KGHSH, CDR2 LQKENI. This CDR3 spans 16 amino acids. Deletions cut 1 base from V and 0 bases from J, with 12 bases between.

The chain links TRBV6-6 to TRBJ2-1; D perhaps matches TRBD2 (6 bases). Trimming pared 5 bases from V and 10 bases from J, leaving 18 bases between. The V gene's germline CDR1 is MNHNY and CDR2 SVGAGI (reference sequence). This CDR3 spans 14 amino acids. CDR3 sequence (DNA): TGTGCCAGCAGTGCCGTAGCGGAGGACTCGGAGCAGTTCTTC. Encoded protein: CASSAVAEDSEQFF.

In its sample, this clone was seen once. The chain combines TRBV5-1 with TRBJ1-2, with 9 bases that match TRBD1. The junction had 4 bases not matched to a gene; V was cut back by 0 bases and J by 4 bases. Germline V lookup: CDR1 SGHRS, CDR2 YFSETQ. CDR3 length equals 15 residues. The CDR3 DNA is TGCGCCAGCAGCTTGGGGACAGGGGCTTTCTATGGCTACACCTTC. Translation: CASSLGTGAFYGYTF.

The rearrangement uses TRBV29-1 and TRBJ1-1; 7 positions agree with TRBD1. Trimming at V came to 5 bases and at J to 2 bases, leaving 5 bases not matched to a gene. CDR1 is SQVTM and CDR2 is ANQGSEA in the germline V gene. The length of the CDR3 is 13 residues. This CDR3 reads CSVFTGANTEAFF. CDR3 nucleotide sequence: TGCAGCGTTTTTACAGGGGCCAACACTGAAGCTTTCTTT.

Only a few counts were recorded for this clone. An end of the junction does not agree with germline; a read error may underlie this. The chain carries TRBV29-1 and TRBJ2-5; D might be TRBD1 or TRBD2, each matching 6 bases. CDR3 size: 14 residues. CDR1 and CDR2 from the germline V gene are SQVTM and ANQGSEA. CDR3 coding DNA: TGCAGCGCGGGGGCGGCAGTCGACCAGGAGACCCAGTACTTC. This translates into CSAGAAVDQETQYF.

V and J are TRBV28 and TRBJ1-5, with TRBD1 identical over 9 bases. The germline V gene has CDR1 MDHEN and CDR2 SYDVKM. V trimming: 3 bases; J trimming: 7 bases; junction bases outside the gene matches: 7. The CDR3 has 15 amino acids. The CDR3 region has the DNA TGTGCCAGCAGTTTGACAGGGGGAAACAGACAGCCCCAGCATTTT. It specifies CASSLTGGNRQPQHF.

The gene calls are TRBV6-5 and TRBJ1-2; D remains ambiguous. CDR3 length: 14 residues. V was clipped by 0 bases and J by 3 bases, with 8 bases between them. CDR1 and CDR2 (germline): MNHEY, SVGAGI. The DNA of the CDR3 is TGTGCCAGCAGTTACTCGAGGCAGTACTATGGCTACACCTTC. Its translation is CASSYSRQYYGYTF.

This chain uses TRBV9 with TRBJ1-6; D is undetermined. The germline V and J ends were trimmed by 3 bases and 10 bases, with 14 bases remaining between them. The CDR3 has 14 residues. Germline V gene sequence: CDR1 SGDLS, CDR2 YYNGEE. This CDR3 reads CASSAEVGGSPLHF. The CDR3 region has the DNA TGTGCCAGCAGCGCGGAGGTAGGCGGGTCACCCCTCCACTTT. Variable domain in full (rest from reference TRBV9 and TRBJ1-6): DSGVTQTPKHLITATGQRVTLRCSPRSGDLSVYWYQQSLDQGLQFLIQYYNGEERAKGNILERFSAQQFPDLHSELNLSSLELGDSALYFCASSAEVGGSPLHFGNGTRLTVT.

The chain is built from TRBV7-2 and TRBJ1-1; tentative D call: TRBD1 (6 bases). This CDR3 comprises 18 residues. The germline V gene encodes CDR1 SGHTA and CDR2 FQGNSA. V gave up 0 bases and J gave up 0 bases, with 17 bases separating them. CDR3 in amino acids: CASSLAQGKGRLNTEAFF. CDR3 nucleotide sequence: TGTGCCAGCAGCTTAGCACAGGGAAAGGGTAGACTGAACACTGAAGCTTTCTTT.

The chain combines TRBV19 with TRBJ2-3; D is possibly TRBD1 (7 bases). Germline V gene lookup returns CDR1 LNHDA and CDR2 SQIVND (reference sequence). The CDR3 has 17 amino acids. The germline V and J ends were trimmed by 3 bases and 6 bases, with 22 bases remaining between them. The CDR3 here is CASSIPPTGRFGDTQYF. The CDR3, as DNA: TGTGCCAGTAGTATCCCCCCGACAGGGAGGTTCGGCGATACGCAGTATTTT.

The chain joins TRBV28 to TRBJ2-2; TRBD2 agrees at 7 bases. The germline gives CDR1 MDHEN, CDR2 SYDVKM. Unmatched junction bases numbered 4, after V lost 6 bases and J lost 3 bases. The CDR3 totals 14 residues. CDR3 DNA: TGTGCCAGCAGACCGGCGGGGGACACCGGGGAGCTGTTTTTT. It specifies CASRPAGDTGELFF. Full variable domain (remainder filled in from reference TRBV28 and TRBJ2-2): DVKVTQSSRYLVKRTGEKVFLECVQDMDHENMFWYRQDPGLGLRLIYFSYDVKMKEKGDIPEGYSVSREKKERFSLILESASTNQTSMYLCASRPAGDTGELFFGEGSRLTVL.

This clone has a count of ten or more. The rearrangement links TRBV19 to TRBJ2-5; the D gene is possibly TRBD1 (6 bases). The V and J ends lost 10 bases and 3 bases respectively, with 15 bases between them. CDR1 and CDR2 from the germline V gene are LNHDA and SQIVND (reference sequence). The CDR3 is 13 residues long. The CDR3 region has the DNA TGTGCCACCAGGGGCCGTGGAAAAGAGACCCAGTACTTC. This gives the protein CATRGRGKETQYF.

The CDR3 bases are TGCGCCAGCAGTGAGTGGGAGGATTACACAGATACGCAGTATTTT. Amino acid sequence: CASSEWEDYTDTQYF. This chain connects TRBV10-2 to TRBJ2-3; the D gene is possibly TRBD2 (6 bases). CDR1 is WSHSY and CDR2 is SAAADI in the germline V gene. Trimming removed 1 base from V and 2 bases from J, with 10 bases in between. The CDR3 runs 15 residues.

The rearrangement joins TRBV19 to TRBJ2-3; 10 bases line up with TRBD2. Germline V CDR1 and CDR2: LNHDA, SQIVND (reference sequence). This CDR3 region has 15 residues. The V gene end was trimmed by 4 bases and the J gene end by 1 base; junction bases not matched to a gene: 2. CDR3 residues: CASSSLAGGTDTQYF. The CDR3 DNA is TGTGCCAGTAGTAGCCTAGCGGGAGGCACAGATACGCAGTATTTT. Full variable domain (rest looked up from reference TRBV19 and TRBJ2-3): DGGITQSPKYLFRKEGQNVTLSCEQNLNHDAMYWYRQDPGQGLRLIYYSQIVNDFQKGDIAEGYSVSREKKESFPLTVTSAQKNPTAFYLCASSSLAGGTDTQYFGPGTRLTVL.

This clone was counted a single time. This sequence joins TRBV7-3 and TRBJ1-6; D may be TRBD1 (5 bases). V gave up 1 base and J gave up 8 bases, with 12 bases separating them. The CDR3 is made up of 15 amino acids. CDR1 is SGHTA, CDR2 FQGTGA, per germline. For the CDR3, the DNA is TGTGCCAGCAGCTTAATGGGGCTAGGGGATTCACCCCTCCACTTT. Protein product: CASSLMGLGDSPLHF.

The J gene is TRBJ1-4, the V gene TRBV27; D unresolved. V lost 8 bases and J 1 base, leaving 11 bases between the germline ends. CDR3 length: 14 residues. Germline V gene sequence: CDR1 MNHEY, CDR2 SMNVEV (reference sequence). The CDR3 bases are TGTGCCAGCGCACTGGGCAGAACTAATGAAAAACTGTTTTTT. Protein: CASALGRTNEKLFF. Full variable domain (remainder filled in from reference TRBV27 and TRBJ1-4): EAQVTQNPRYLITVTGKKLTVTCSQNMNHEYMSWYRQDPGLGLRQIYYSMNVEVTDKGDVPEGYKVSRKEKRNFPLILESPSPNQTSLYFCASALGRTNEKLFFGSGTQLSVL.

The V call is TRBV11-2, the J call TRBJ2-3; a possible D gene is TRBD2 (6 bases). V was shortened by 3 bases and J by 0 bases, with 16 bases between the two germline ends. In germline, CDR1 is SGHAT, CDR2 FQNNGV. This CDR3 has 17 amino acids. CDR3 region: CASSFLTGTSSTDTQYF. As DNA, the CDR3 is TGTGCCAGCAGCTTCCTTACCGGGACTTCTAGCACAGATACGCAGTATTTT.

The chain has TRBV11-2 and TRBJ1-1, with a weak D call TRBD1 (5 bases). Between the trimmed V and J ends, which lost 1 base and 6 bases, there was a span of 15 bases. This CDR3 is built from 15 residues. Germline V gives CDR1 SGHAT, CDR2 FQNNGV. CDR3 sequence reads: CASSLGPRGSAEAFF. CDR3 nucleotides: TGTGCCAGCAGCTTAGGGCCCCGGGGGAGCGCTGAAGCTTTCTTT.

The gene calls are TRBV9 and TRBJ2-1, with D tentatively TRBD2 (7 bases). The V end lost 0 bases, the J end lost 15 bases, and 13 bases lay between the germline ends. Germline V gene data show CDR1 as SGDLS and CDR2 as YYNGEE. The length of the CDR3 is 12 residues. For the CDR3, the DNA is TGTGCCAGCAGCGTAGCCGGGGGGCGTCCGTTCTTC. Its translation: CASSVAGGRPFF.

The CDR3 nucleotides read TGTGCCAGCAGCTTGGACCGGGGGACAGCTGAAGCTTTCTTT. This gives the protein CASSLDRGTAEAFF. This rearrangement joins TRBV7-3 to TRBJ1-1; 7 bases are a match to TRBD1. In germline, CDR1 is SGHTA, CDR2 FQGTGA. The ends lost 3 bases at V and 6 bases at J; junction bases unmatched: 7. CDR3 length equals 14 residues. The full variable domain, its missing parts supplied by reference TRBV7-3 and TRBJ1-1, is GAGVSQTPSNKVTEKGKYVELRCDPISGHTALYWYRQSLGQGPEFLIYFQGTGAADDSGLPNDRFFAVRPEGSVSTLKIQRTERGDSAVYLCASSLDRGTAEAFFGQGTRLTVV.

This chain uses TRBV3-1 (or the pseudogene TRBV3-2) with TRBJ1-2, with TRBD1 matching over 10 bases. V was pared by 4 bases and J by 5 bases, with 10 bases of the junction left unmatched. CDR1 LGHDT and CDR2 YNNKEL come from the germline V gene (reference sequence). CDR3 length: 16 residues. This chain's CDR3 is CASSRRTGQGSYGYTF. In nucleotides, the CDR3 is TGTGCCAGCAGCCGACGAACGGGACAGGGGTCGTATGGCTACACCTTC.

The chain employs TRBV10-3 and TRBJ2-3; 14 bases are shared with TRBD2. Germline CDR1 reads ENHRY; CDR2 reads SYGVKD. With V trimmed by 4 bases and J by 6 bases, 6 bases remained unmatched. There are 16 residues in the CDR3. Here the CDR3 reads CAISGLAGGMGDTQYF. The CDR3 DNA sequence: TGTGCCATCAGTGGACTAGCGGGAGGGATGGGGGATACGCAGTATTTT.

This clone was detected only once. The J gene is TRBJ1-5, the V gene TRBV19; 7 nucleotides match TRBD1. The CDR3 has 14 residues. J lost 5 bases, V lost 4 bases, and 5 bases had no gene match. In germline, CDR1 is LNHDA, CDR2 SQIVND (reference sequence). CDR3 coding DNA: TGTGCCAGTAGTACCCGGACAGGTGATCAGCCCCAGCATTTT. This sequence encodes CASSTRTGDQPQHF.

The J gene is TRBJ2-7, the V gene TRBV15, with 9 bases aligning to TRBD1. Germline values: CDR1 LNHNV, CDR2 YYDKDF (reference sequence). The CDR3 runs to 12 residues. Trimming took 5 bases from V and 8 from J; bases not matched to a gene: 4. CDR3 in amino acids: CATSRDRAKQYF. In DNA, the CDR3 is TGTGCCACCAGCCGGGACAGGGCCAAGCAGTACTTC.

V and J are TRBV5-6 and TRBJ2-3; TRBD2 matches 8 bases. After removal of 0 bases from V and 5 bases from J, the junction contained 5 bases not matched to a gene. There are 15 residues in the CDR3. Germline CDR1 and CDR2: SGHDT and YYEEEE. The CDR3 DNA sequence: TGTGCCAGCAGCTTGGAACGGGGGGGCTTAGATACGCAGTATTTT. Encoded protein: CASSLERGGLDTQYF.

The V gene is TRBV30, the J gene TRBJ1-2; 11 nucleotides align to TRBD1. The CDR3 sequence is 13 residues long. Trimming took 5 bases from V and 5 from J; bases not matched to a gene: 4. Per germline, CDR1 GTSNPN and CDR2 SVGIG (reference sequence). Here the CDR3 reads CAWGGQGVYGYTF. CDR3 sequence (DNA): TGTGCCTGGGGGGGACAGGGGGTATATGGCTACACCTTC. Together with reference TRBV30 and TRBJ1-2, the CDR3 gives the full variable domain: SQTIHQWPATLVQPVGSPLSLECTVEGTSNPNLYWYRQAAGRGLQLLFYSVGIGQISSEVPQNLSASRPQDRQFILSSKKLLLSDSGFYLCAWGGQGVYGYTFGSGTRLTVV.

The chain links TRBV14 to TRBJ2-7; D is possibly TRBD1 (5 bases). The CDR3 has 17 amino acids. Germline CDR1 reads SGHDN; CDR2 reads FVKESK. Trimming cost V 0 bases and J 1 base, with 16 bases left between them. The CDR3 protein is CASSQDRAAGKSYEQYF. The DNA of the CDR3 is TGTGCCAGCAGCCAAGATCGGGCGGCAGGGAAATCCTACGAGCAGTACTTC. Complete variable domain (other parts from reference TRBV14 and TRBJ2-7): EAGVTQFPSHSVIEKGQTVTLRCDPISGHDNLYWYRRVMGKEIKFLLHFVKESKQDESGMPNNRFLAERTGGTYSTLKVQPAELEDSGVYFCASSQDRAAGKSYEQYFGPGTRLTVT.